This T cell receptor (beta chain) appears in the sequencing data of a study of blood T cell repertoires in COVID-19. Unmatched junction bases numbered 2, after V lost 4 bases and J lost 0 bases. The CDR3 loop spans 17 amino acids. CDR1 and CDR2 from the germline V gene are LGHDT and YNNKEL (reference sequence). Recovery meant two consecutive negative NP/OP PCR tests, professional clearance, or resolved symptoms. The method was immunoSEQ multiplex PCR; TCRdb's version includes in-frame clones alone and lacks a portion of them. The sample carries 160,000 or so clones, about four fifths recorded once. The chain has TRBV3-1 (or the pseudogene TRBV3-2) and TRBJ2-1, with 14 nucleotides matching TRBD2. This TCR was recovered from a woman aged 55-69 years who had recovered from COVID-19. The specimen sequenced was PBMCs or T cells enriched from blood (not recorded which). CDR3 sequence: CASSLGLAGASYNEQFF. The CDR3 nucleotides read TGTGCCAGCAGCCTGGGACTAGCGGGGGCCTCCTACAATGAGCAGTTCTTC.